The TCR beta chain under discussion was sequenced for a study of tumor-infiltrating T cells and Merkel cell polyomavirus (dated by TCRdb to about 2017). About the study as a whole: The study examined CD8+ T cells specific for the Merkel cell polyomavirus KLL epitope in Merkel cell carcinoma patients. Across the study, one tumor sample was obtained as a frozen nodal tumor digest and one as a flash-frozen core biopsy of a metastasis. Varied, non-standardized therapies, including chemotherapy, radiation and immunotherapies, were received by the patients. Most whole-tumor samples were roughly 25-micron curls cut from formalin-fixed, paraffin-embedded tissue blocks. Patients presented at varying disease stages and were followed for a median of about three years, with a range of 1. TRB sequencing was performed on KLL-tetramer-sorted cells from blood or tumor-infiltrating lymphocytes in 14 to 15 samples, as well as on some 12 matched whole-tumor samples.

By immunohistochemistry, the tumors of all patients showed robust positive staining for Merkel cell polyomavirus Large T antigen. Eleven to twelve Merkel cell carcinoma patients with robust KLL-tetramer+ populations, above 0.04% of CD8+ T cells, in blood and/or cultured TIL were included. Every patient was Caucasian, and patient ages ranged from roughly 45 to 85 years, with a median of around 64 years. For patients with unknown primaries who presented with nodal disease, or in cases where primary tissue was insufficient, lymph node tumors were analyzed. Findings and caveats that apply to the study as a whole: Significantly improved MCC-specific survival was associated with a higher intratumoral fraction of KLL-specific T cells (roughly 1.8-20% versus roughly 0-0.14%). Only a single viral epitope was studied, so T cells against other Merkel cell polyomavirus epitopes were not captured. The small sample size of the study (n of about twelve patients) is a limitation. More unique KLL-specific clonotypes in tumors (roughly 5-108 vs 0-3) was associated with a significant MCC-specific survival advantage (P = 0.0051). KLL-specific TRB repertoires were diverse and mostly private, with just one public clonotype, shared by two patients, among several hundred unique sequences.

At the junction V is shortened by 0 bases and J by 14 bases, with 15 bases in between. The CDR3 holds 14 amino acids from the cysteine to the phenylalanine. Only CDR3 DNA is held: 42 bases, read in frame from base 1. Via the germline V gene, CDR1 is SGDLS and CDR2 YYNGEE. The library was obtained by the immunoSEQ multiplex PCR assay. Genomic DNA extraction, TRB sequencing and normalization were performed by Adaptive Biotechnologies (Seattle, WA). The published analysis was carried out like this. Clonality was computed as one minus Shannon entropy of productive TRB sequences normalized by log2 of unique productive sequences. KLL-specific clonotypes in tumors were identified by matching TCRbeta CDR3 amino acid sequences with those from each patient's tetramer-sorted sample. Sourced from immuneACCESS, this table was stored by TCRdb with only in-frame sequences that have V and J called. A share of the clones is absent; for the studies checked, an unresolved V gene accounts for under half, and the remainder has no known explanation. Clone size and the V and J calls come from that table; the DNA yielded D and trimming. Recorded for this sample are about 25,000 clones; nearly 90% of them occurred a single time. The ten largest make up around 2.5% of the sample.

This clone was counted a single time. Its recognized antigen is unknown. Base qualities were left out, and no much larger clone turns up one base away. The source material was lymph node tissue. The V gene is TRBV9 and the J gene is TRBJ1-6; the D gene assignment is ambiguous. The TCR sequence derives from a middle-aged man with Merkel cell carcinoma. The sequence in DNA is TGTGCCAGCAGCGTAGGAGGCGGGGAAGTGGCCCTCCACTTT. This encodes CASSVGGGEVALHF. Supplemented by the reference TRBV9 and TRBJ1-6 proteins around the CDR3, the complete variable domain is DSGVTQTPKHLITATGQRVTLRCSPRSGDLSVYWYQQSLDQGLQFLIQYYNGEERAKGNILERFSAQQFPDLHSELNLSSLELGDSALYFCASSVGGGEVALHFGNGTRLTVT.